The sequence of this T cell receptor beta chain was determined in a study of T cells of healthy individuals. TCRdb reprocessed the 5' RACE reads via MiXCR and lists one record per CDR3 protein. The top ten hold 6% to 8% of the sample, which has 100,000 or so distinct CDR3 sequences, roughly 15% seen once. This clonotype was recorded a few times. V shed 2 bases and J shed 4 bases, with 9 bases lying between them. There are 15 residues in the CDR3. V is TRBV12-3 or TRBV12-4 and J is TRBJ2-6; a possible D gene is TRBD1 (6 bases). The sequence was collected from a human donor in good health. CDR3 bases: TGTGCCAGCAGTTTATGGGGGACAGGGGCCAACGTCCTGACTTTC. This encodes CASSLWGTGANVLTF.